These 24 T cell receptor beta chains were all obtained from the same sample, sequenced in a study of T-cell reconstitution after alpha-beta-depleted transplantation in children. Preparing the TCRbeta library involved the use of unique molecular identifiers. MiXCR was run by TCRdb on the PCR reads, yielding one entry per CDR3 protein. The table has around 360,000 distinct CDR3 sequences, 10% seen once; the top ten hold around 2.3%. The sequencing here drew on PBMCs from the stem cell graft donor, taken from the stem cell graft. The receptors were gathered from a human donor who donated a stem cell graft to a child with acute lymphoblastic leukemia.

The chain couples TRBV7-3 to TRBJ2-2; the match to TRBD2 covers 8 bases. J was trimmed by 7 bases and V by 5 bases; bases with no gene match: 6. CDR3 length: 14 amino acids. CDR1 and CDR2 from the germline V gene are SGHTA and FQGTGA. CDR3 in DNA: TGTGCCAGCAGCGGTAGTAGCGGGAACGGGGAGCTGTTTTTT. Translation: CASSGSSGNGELFF.

This clonotype was picked up a small number of times. The chain recombines TRBV11-2 with TRBJ2-7, with 9 bases fitting TRBD1. V was pared by 0 bases and J by 0 bases, with 6 bases of the junction left unmatched. Germline CDR1 and CDR2: SGHAT and FQNNGV. The CDR3 is made up of 17 amino acids. The CDR3 coding sequence is TGTGCCAGCAGCTTAGACCCTTCGACAGGGGGCTCCTACGAGCAGTACTTC. It specifies CASSLDPSTGGSYEQYF.

The V gene is TRBV10-3, the J gene TRBJ2-5; TRBD2 matches 8 bases. CDR1 and CDR2 from the germline V gene are ENHRY and SYGVKD. V gave up 6 bases and J gave up 5 bases; unmatched junction bases: 8. CDR3 length: 14 residues. The CDR3 nucleotides read TGTGCCATCAGCGGGACTAGTCTTCCGGAGACCCAGTACTTC. Protein sequence: CAISGTSLPETQYF.

The CDR3 DNA is TGTGCCAGCATCCCATTAGGAAGCTCCTACGAGCAGTACTTC. This gives the protein CASIPLGSSYEQYF. The rearrangement joins TRBV7-2 to TRBJ2-7; no clear D. The CDR3 contains 14 residues. Per the germline V gene, CDR1 is SGHTA and CDR2 is FQGNSA. Trimming pared 7 bases from V and 0 bases from J, leaving 13 bases between.

This chain's CDR3 is CASSLAGLAYEQYF. The CDR3 DNA reads TGCGCCAGCAGCTTGGCGGGACTAGCCTACGAGCAGTACTTC. V usage is TRBV5-1 and J usage is TRBJ2-7; 8 positions agree with TRBD2. Germline V gene data show CDR1 as SGHRS and CDR2 as YFSETQ. CDR3 length: 14 residues. V dropped 0 bases and J dropped 2; count of bases not matched to a gene: 1.

The rearrangement links TRBV12-3 or TRBV12-4 to TRBJ2-2; D uncertain. The CDR3 sequence is 20 residues long. V lost 1 base, J lost 6 bases, and 27 bases lay in between. The chain's CDR3 is CASSLDTTTFGRMASGELFF. CDR3 DNA sequence: TGTGCCAGCAGTTTAGACACCACGACTTTTGGAAGAATGGCGTCCGGGGAGCTGTTTTTT.

The rearrangement uses TRBV21-1 and TRBJ1-2. TRBV21-1 is a listed pseudogene. The CDR3 totals 17 residues. CDR3 region: CASSKGPFDTPRYGYTF. The CDR3 DNA reads as TGTGCCAGCAGCAAAGGGCCTTTTGACACTCCCCGCTATGGCTACACCTTC.

Points on this clonotype: A clone one base away is much larger, so this may be a read error. The chain couples TRBV7-3 to TRBJ1-1; 8 bases are shared with TRBD1. The CDR3 sequence is 14 residues long. Germline assignment: CDR1 SGHTA and CDR2 FQGTGA. Unmatched junction bases numbered 2, after V lost 4 bases and J lost 1 base. The CDR3 sequence: CASSSGQANTEAFF. The CDR3, as DNA: TGTGCCAGCAGCTCGGGACAGGCGAACACTGAAGCTTTCTTT.

The chain combines TRBV20-1 with TRBJ2-3; no clear D gene. The CDR3 sequence is 15 residues long. The germline V and J ends were trimmed by 0 bases and 1 base, with 11 bases remaining between them. Germline CDR1 and CDR2: DFQATT and SNEGSKA (reference sequence). The chain's CDR3 is CSAREGSRGTDTQYF. Written as DNA, the CDR3 is TGCAGTGCTAGAGAGGGGTCCCGGGGCACAGATACGCAGTATTTT.

The rearrangement links TRBV6-2 or TRBV6-3 to TRBJ2-7; possibly TRBD1 for D (6 bases). V lost 0 bases to trimming and J lost 2 bases, with 20 bases between them. There are 18 residues in the CDR3. Germline CDR1 reads MNHEY; CDR2 reads SVGEGT. For the CDR3, the DNA is TGTGCCAGCAGTTACTCGACCCCAGGATACGACAGGCCCTACGAGCAGTACTTC. Translation gives CASSYSTPGYDRPYEQYF.

The chain uses TRBV6-5 and TRBJ2-1; a weak D match, TRBD2 (5 bases). Germline loops: CDR1 MNHEY, CDR2 SVGAGI. The CDR3 has 12 amino acids. Trimming took 6 bases from V and 10 from J, leaving 13 bases between them. CDR3: CASSPARREQFF. CDR3 bases: TGTGCCAGCAGCCCAGCTCGGAGGGAGCAGTTCTTC.

The V gene is TRBV4-1, the J gene TRBJ1-5; the match to TRBD1 covers 7 bases. Germline V lookup: CDR1 MGHRA, CDR2 YSYEKL. Trimming took 0 bases from V and 2 from J; bases not matched to a gene: 4. There are 16 residues in the CDR3. This chain's CDR3 is CASSQDGRGGNQPQHF. For the CDR3, the DNA is TGCGCCAGCAGCCAAGATGGCAGGGGGGGCAATCAGCCCCAGCATTTT.

This clonotype was observed a few times. Mismatch with germline at one junction end may stem from a read error. This chain links TRBV7-7 with TRBJ2-3, with D perhaps TRBD2 (6 bases). In germline, CDR1 is SSHAT, CDR2 FNYEAQ (reference sequence). The CDR3 has 13 amino acids. DNA of the CDR3: TGTGCTAGCAGCTTTCCGGAGGGAGATACGCAGTATTTT. This gives the protein CASSFPEGDTQYF.

This clonotype appeared many times. The chain combines TRBV7-3 with TRBJ1-5, with 10 nucleotides matching TRBD1. The V gene's germline CDR1 is SGHTA and CDR2 FQGTGA. The CDR3 contains 14 residues. The J segment lost 6 bases and the V segment lost 3 bases, leaving 2 bases of the junction unmatched. CDR3 DNA: TGTGCCAGCAGCTTGACAGGGGGCGGTCAGCCCCAGCATTTT. This translates into CASSLTGGGQPQHF.

This clonotype was recorded many times. The gene calls are TRBV5-1 and TRBJ2-5; unclear D gene. The V end was cut by 2 bases, the J end by 2 bases, with 10 bases between. CDR3 size: 14 residues. Germline loops: CDR1 SGHRS, CDR2 YFSETQ. For the CDR3, the DNA is TGCGCCAGCAGCTTAGACGGGCGACAAGAGACCCAGTACTTC. It yields the protein CASSLDGRQETQYF.

V usage is TRBV15 and J usage is TRBJ2-5; 13 positions agree with TRBD2. Germline CDR1 and CDR2: LNHNV and YYDKDF (reference sequence). V was clipped by 8 bases and J by 3 bases; unmatched bases: 6. CDR3 length equals 15 residues. CDR3 protein: CATSRGTSGKETQYF. In DNA form, the CDR3 reads TGTGCCACCTCCCGGGGGACTAGCGGGAAAGAGACCCAGTACTTC.

This clonotype was counted only a few times. This rearrangement joins TRBV7-8 to TRBJ1-1; the match to TRBD1 covers 7 bases. The CDR3 has 12 amino acids. Trimming took 5 bases from V and 7 from J; bases not matched to a gene: 4. Germline values: CDR1 SGHVS, CDR2 FQNEAQ. Written as DNA, the CDR3 is TGTGCCAGCAGCCACCCAGGGGGTGAAGCTTTCTTT. It yields the protein CASSHPGGEAFF.

The J gene is TRBJ2-3, the V gene TRBV25-1, with 9 bases lining up with TRBD2. CDR1 MGHDK and CDR2 SYGVNS come from the germline V gene. V dropped 8 bases and J dropped 2; count of bases not matched to a gene: 8. CDR3 length: 15 residues. The CDR3 DNA is TGTGCCAGCCGTACGACTAGCGGACACACAGATACGCAGTATTTT. Translation: CASRTTSGHTDTQYF.

This clonotype turned up a few times. The V gene is TRBV9, the J gene TRBJ2-5; 10 bases line up with TRBD2. CDR1 SGDLS and CDR2 YYNGEE come from the germline V gene. Trimming cost V 4 bases and J 5 bases; bases outside gene matches: 8. The CDR3 is 15 amino acids. CDR3 sequence reads: CASSPSGTSAETQYF. The CDR3 DNA reads as TGTGCCAGCAGCCCCTCCGGGACTAGCGCGGAGACCCAGTACTTC.

The rearrangement uses TRBV10-3 and TRBJ2-1; TRBD2 agrees at 11 bases. J was trimmed by 6 bases and V by 6 bases; bases with no gene match: 19. The length of the CDR3 is 19 residues. Germline lookup yields CDR1 ENHRY and CDR2 SYGVKD. The chain's CDR3 is CAIRGQGRIAGGPGNEQFF. As DNA, the CDR3 is TGTGCCATCAGAGGACAGGGTAGGATAGCGGGAGGGCCGGGCAATGAGCAGTTCTTC.

This clonotype has only a few counts. J is TRBJ2-5 and V is TRBV6-4; D is possibly TRBD2 (6 bases). CDR3 length: 13 residues. V dropped 0 bases and J dropped 5 bases, with 7 bases sitting between them. CDR1 MRHNA and CDR2 SNTAGT come from the germline V gene. The CDR3 region is CASSDSGGETQYF. The CDR3 DNA sequence: TGTGCCAGCAGTGACTCTGGGGGGGAGACCCAGTACTTC.

This chain links TRBV4-2 with TRBJ2-7; perhaps TRBD1 as D (5 bases). The V and J ends lost 3 bases and 3 bases respectively, with 12 bases between them. Germline V gene sequence: CDR1 LGHNA, CDR2 YNFKEQ. This CDR3 has 14 residues. In nucleotides, the CDR3 is TGTGCCAGCAGCCACGGTCGAACAGGCTACGAGCAGTACTTC. Residues: CASSHGRTGYEQYF.

The chain employs TRBV6-2 or TRBV6-3 and TRBJ2-1; tentative D call: TRBD2 (6 bases). This CDR3 has 21 residues. CDR1 is MNHEY and CDR2 is SVGEGT in the germline V gene. The V and J ends lost 2 bases and 0 bases respectively, with 26 bases between them. CDR3: CASSYPQEFTGDSSSYNEQFF. Here the CDR3 DNA reads TGTGCCAGCAGTTACCCGCAGGAATTCACCGGGGACTCCAGCTCCTACAATGAGCAGTTCTTC.

This clonotype was observed a few times. The V call is TRBV7-2, the J call TRBJ1-1; a weak D match, TRBD1 (6 bases). V was pared by 7 bases and J by 1 base, with 13 bases between. This CDR3 has 14 residues. The germline gives CDR1 SGHTA, CDR2 FQGNSA. Here the CDR3 DNA reads TGTGCCAGCATTAGGGGGGACGGGAACACTGAAGCTTTCTTT. Translated, it gives CASIRGDGNTEAFF.